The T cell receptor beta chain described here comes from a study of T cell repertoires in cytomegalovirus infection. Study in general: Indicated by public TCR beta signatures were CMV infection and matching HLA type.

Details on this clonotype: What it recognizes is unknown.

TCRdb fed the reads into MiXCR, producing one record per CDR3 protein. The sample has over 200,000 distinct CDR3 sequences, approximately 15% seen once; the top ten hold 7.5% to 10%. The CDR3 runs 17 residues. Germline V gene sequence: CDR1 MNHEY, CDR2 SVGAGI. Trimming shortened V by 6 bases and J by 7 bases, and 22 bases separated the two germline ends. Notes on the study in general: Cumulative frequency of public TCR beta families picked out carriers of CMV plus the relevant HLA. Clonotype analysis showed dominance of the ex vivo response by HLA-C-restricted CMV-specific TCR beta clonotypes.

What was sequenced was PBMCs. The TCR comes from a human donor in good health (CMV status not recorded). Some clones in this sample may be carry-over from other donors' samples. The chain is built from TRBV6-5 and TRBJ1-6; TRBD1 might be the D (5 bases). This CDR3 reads CASRPLTGAVGNSPLHF. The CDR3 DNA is TGTGCCAGCAGACCTCTTACCGGGGCGGTAGGCAATTCACCCCTCCACTTT.